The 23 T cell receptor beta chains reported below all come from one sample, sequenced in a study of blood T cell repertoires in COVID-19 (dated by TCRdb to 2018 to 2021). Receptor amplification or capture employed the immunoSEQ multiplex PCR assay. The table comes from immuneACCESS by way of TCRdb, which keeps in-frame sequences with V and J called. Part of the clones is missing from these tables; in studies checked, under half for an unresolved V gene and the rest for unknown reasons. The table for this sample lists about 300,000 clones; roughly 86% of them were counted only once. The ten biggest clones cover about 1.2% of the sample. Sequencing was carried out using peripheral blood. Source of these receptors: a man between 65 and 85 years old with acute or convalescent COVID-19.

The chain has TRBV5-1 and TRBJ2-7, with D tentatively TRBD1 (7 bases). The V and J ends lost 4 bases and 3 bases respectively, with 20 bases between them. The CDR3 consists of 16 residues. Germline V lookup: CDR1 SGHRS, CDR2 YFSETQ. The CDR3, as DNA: TGCGCCAGCAGCCTGGTACAGACAGGGACTTTCTACGAGCAGTACTTC. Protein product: CASSLVQTGTFYEQYF. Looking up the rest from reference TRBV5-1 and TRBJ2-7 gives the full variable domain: KAGVTQTPRYLIKTRGQQVTLSCSPISGHRSVSWYQQTPGQGLQFLFEYFSETQRNKGNFPGRFSGRQFSNSRSEMNVSTLELGDSALYLCASSLVQTGTFYEQYFGPGTRLTVT.

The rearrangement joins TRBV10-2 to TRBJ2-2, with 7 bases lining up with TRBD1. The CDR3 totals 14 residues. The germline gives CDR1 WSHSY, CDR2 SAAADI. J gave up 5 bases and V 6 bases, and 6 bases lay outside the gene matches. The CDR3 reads CASSTGTATGELFF. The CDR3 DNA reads TGCGCCAGCAGCACCGGGACAGCAACCGGGGAGCTGTTTTTT.

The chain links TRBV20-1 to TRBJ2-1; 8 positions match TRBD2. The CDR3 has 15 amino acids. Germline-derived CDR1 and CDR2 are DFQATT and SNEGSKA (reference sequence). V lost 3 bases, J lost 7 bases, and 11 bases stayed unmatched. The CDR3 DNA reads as TGCAGTGCTAGTCCTCCCGGGAGGGCAAAGAATGAGCAGTTCTTC. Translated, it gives CSASPPGRAKNEQFF.

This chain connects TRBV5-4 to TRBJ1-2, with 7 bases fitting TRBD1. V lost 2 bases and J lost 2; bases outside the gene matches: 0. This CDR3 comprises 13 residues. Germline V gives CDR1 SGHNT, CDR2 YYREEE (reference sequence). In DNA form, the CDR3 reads TGTGCCAGCAGCTTACAGGGGAACTATGGCTACACCTTC. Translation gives CASSLQGNYGYTF.

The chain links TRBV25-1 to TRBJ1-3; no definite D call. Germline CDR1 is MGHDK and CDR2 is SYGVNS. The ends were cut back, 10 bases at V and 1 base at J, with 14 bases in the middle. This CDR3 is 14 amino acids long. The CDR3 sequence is CATAEGRSGNTIYF. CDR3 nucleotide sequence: TGTGCCACGGCAGAGGGCAGGTCTGGAAACACCATATATTTT.

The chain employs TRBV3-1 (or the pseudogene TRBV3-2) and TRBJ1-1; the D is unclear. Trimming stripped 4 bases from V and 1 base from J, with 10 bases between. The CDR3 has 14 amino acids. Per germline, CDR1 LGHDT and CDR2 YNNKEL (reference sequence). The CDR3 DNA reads TGTGCCAGCAGCCTCGACACCTCGAACACTGAAGCTTTCTTT. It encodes CASSLDTSNTEAFF.

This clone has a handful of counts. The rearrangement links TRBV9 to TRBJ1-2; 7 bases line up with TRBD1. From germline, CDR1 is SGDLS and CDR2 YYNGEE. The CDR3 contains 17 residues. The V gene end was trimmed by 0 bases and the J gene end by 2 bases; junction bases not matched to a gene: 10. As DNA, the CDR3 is TGTGCCAGCAGCGTAGGAGCACTAGGGACAGTCAACTATGGCTACACCTTC. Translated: CASSVGALGTVNYGYTF.

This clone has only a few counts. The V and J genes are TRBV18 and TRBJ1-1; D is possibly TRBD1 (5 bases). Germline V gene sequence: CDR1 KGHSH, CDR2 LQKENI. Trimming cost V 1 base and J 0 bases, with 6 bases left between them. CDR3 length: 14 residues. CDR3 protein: CASSPRQMNTEAFF. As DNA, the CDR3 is TGTGCCAGCTCACCACGACAGATGAACACTGAAGCTTTCTTT.

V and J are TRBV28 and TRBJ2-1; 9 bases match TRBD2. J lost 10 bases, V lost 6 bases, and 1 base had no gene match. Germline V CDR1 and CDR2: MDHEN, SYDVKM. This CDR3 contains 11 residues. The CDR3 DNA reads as TGTGCCAGCAGCCTAGCGGGGGAGCAGTTCTTC. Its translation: CASSLAGEQFF.

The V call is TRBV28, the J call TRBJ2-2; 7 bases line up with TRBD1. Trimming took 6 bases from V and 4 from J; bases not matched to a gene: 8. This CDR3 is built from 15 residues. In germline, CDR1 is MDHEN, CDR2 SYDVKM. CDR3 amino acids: CASSLTGSFTGELFF. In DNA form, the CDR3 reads TGTGCCAGCAGCCTGACAGGGAGTTTCACCGGGGAGCTGTTTTTT.

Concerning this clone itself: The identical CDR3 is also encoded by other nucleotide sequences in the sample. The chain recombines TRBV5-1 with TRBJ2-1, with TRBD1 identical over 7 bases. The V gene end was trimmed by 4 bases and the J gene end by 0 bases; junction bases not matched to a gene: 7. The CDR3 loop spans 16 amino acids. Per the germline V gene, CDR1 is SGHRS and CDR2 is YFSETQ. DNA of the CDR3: TGCGCCAGCAGCCCTCGACAGGGTAGCTCCTACAATGAGCAGTTCTTC. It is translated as CASSPRQGSSYNEQFF.

The CDR3, as DNA: TGTGCCAGCAGCTTTACACGAAGGACAGCAACTAATGAAAAACTGTTTTTT. Its translation is CASSFTRRTATNEKLFF. This rearrangement joins TRBV11-2 to TRBJ1-4, with TRBD1 as a possible D gene (6 bases). The V end was cut by 3 bases, the J end by 0 bases, with 14 bases between. Germline V lookup: CDR1 SGHAT, CDR2 FQNNGV. The CDR3 covers 17 residues.

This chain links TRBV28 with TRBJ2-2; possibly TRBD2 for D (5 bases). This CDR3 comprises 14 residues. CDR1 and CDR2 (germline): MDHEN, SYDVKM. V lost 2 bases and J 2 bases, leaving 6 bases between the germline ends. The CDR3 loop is CASSLGGNTGELFF. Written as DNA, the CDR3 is TGTGCCAGCAGTTTAGGAGGAAACACCGGGGAGCTGTTTTTT.

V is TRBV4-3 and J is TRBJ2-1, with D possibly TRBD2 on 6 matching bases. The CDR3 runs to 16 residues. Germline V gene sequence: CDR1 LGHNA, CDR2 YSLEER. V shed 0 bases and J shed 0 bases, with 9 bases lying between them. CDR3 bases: TGCGCCAGCAGCCAAGATCCCGGGGGCTCCTACAATGAGCAGTTCTTC. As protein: CASSQDPGGSYNEQFF.

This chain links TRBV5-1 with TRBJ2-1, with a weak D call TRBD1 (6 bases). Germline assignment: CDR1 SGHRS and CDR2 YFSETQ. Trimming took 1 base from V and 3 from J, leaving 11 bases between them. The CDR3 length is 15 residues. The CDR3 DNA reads TGCGCCAGCAGCTTGTCGCAGGGGTACTACAATGAGCAGTTCTTC. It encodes CASSLSQGYYNEQFF.

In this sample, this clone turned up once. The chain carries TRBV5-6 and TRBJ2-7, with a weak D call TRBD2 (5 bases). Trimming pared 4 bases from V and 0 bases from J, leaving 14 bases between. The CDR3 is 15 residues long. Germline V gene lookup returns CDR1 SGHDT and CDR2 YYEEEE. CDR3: CASSAGPTPSYEQYF. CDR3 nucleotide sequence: TGTGCCAGCAGCGCGGGCCCGACCCCCTCCTACGAGCAGTACTTC.

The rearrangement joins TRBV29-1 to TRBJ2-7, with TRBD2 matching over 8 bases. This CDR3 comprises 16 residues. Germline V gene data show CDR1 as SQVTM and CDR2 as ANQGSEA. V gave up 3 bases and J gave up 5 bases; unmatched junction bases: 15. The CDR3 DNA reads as TGCAGCGTTGACGGTCCTACGGGGGGGTTCGTCCACGAGCAGTACTTC. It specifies CSVDGPTGGFVHEQYF.

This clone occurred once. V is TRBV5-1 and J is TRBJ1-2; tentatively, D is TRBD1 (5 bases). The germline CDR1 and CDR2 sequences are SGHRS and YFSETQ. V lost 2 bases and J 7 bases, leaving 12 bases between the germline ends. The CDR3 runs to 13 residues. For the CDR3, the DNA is TGCGCCAGCAGCTTAAGGGACTCATCTGGCTACACCTTC. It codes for CASSLRDSSGYTF.

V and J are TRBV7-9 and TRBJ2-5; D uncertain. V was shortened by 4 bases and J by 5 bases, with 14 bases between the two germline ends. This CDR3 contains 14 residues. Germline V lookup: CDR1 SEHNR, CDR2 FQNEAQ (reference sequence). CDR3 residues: CASSSPLELETQYF. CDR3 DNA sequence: TGTGCCAGCAGCTCGCCCCTAGAATTGGAGACCCAGTACTTC.

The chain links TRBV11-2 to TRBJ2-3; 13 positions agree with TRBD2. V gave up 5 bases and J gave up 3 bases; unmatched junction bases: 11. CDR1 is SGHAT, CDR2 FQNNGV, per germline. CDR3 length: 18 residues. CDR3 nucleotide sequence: TGTGCCAGCAGCACCGGGACTAGCGGGACTGCTTGGACAGATACGCAGTATTTT. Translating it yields CASSTGTSGTAWTDTQYF.

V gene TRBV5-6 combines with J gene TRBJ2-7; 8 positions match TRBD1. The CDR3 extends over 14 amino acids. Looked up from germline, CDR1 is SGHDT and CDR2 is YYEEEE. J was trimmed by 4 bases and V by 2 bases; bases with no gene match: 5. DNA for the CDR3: TGTGCCAGCAGCTTCGGACAGGGAGTTTACGAGCAGTACTTC. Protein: CASSFGQGVYEQYF.

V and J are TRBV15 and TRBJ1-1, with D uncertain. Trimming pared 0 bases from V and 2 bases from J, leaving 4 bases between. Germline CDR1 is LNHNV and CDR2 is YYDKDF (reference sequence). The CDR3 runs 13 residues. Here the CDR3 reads CATSRDRNTEAFF. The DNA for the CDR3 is TGTGCCACCAGCAGAGACAGAAACACTGAAGCTTTCTTT.

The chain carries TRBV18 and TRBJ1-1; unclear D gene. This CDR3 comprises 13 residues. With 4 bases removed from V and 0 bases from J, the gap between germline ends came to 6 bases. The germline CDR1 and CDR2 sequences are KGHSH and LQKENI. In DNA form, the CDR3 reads TGTGCCAGCTCACAAAACATGAACACTGAAGCTTTCTTT. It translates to CASSQNMNTEAFF.